This is a list of T cell receptor beta chains from one sample in a study of early stage breast cancer tumors. Profiling relied on immunoSEQ multiplex PCR, and the TCRdb table lists in-frame clones only, not all of them. The sample has about 72,000 clones, 65% to 80% seen once. The specimen sequenced was blood. The receptors shown here come from a person aged 55 to 69 with breast cancer. The CDR3 runs from the conserved cysteine through the conserved F or W. Fields, in order: V gene, J gene, D gene, clone size, CDR3 protein, CDR3 DNA. A D gene is named only where the DNA matches it firmly. The size entry is marked missing in some rows and otherwise reads once, few, many or a size class.

TRBV18	TRBJ1-4	NA	NA	CASSPARGFGEKLFF	TGTGCCAGCTCACCAGCTCGAGGTTTTGGGGAAAAACTGTTTTTT
TRBV10-1	TRBJ1-1	TRBD1	NA	CASSHGTDTEAFF	TGCGCCAGCAGCCACGGGACAGACACTGAAGCTTTCTTT
TRBV5-6	TRBJ1-1	NA	NA	CASSRSGAGQTEAFF	TGTGCCAGCAGCCGCTCGGGGGCTGGGCAGACTGAAGCTTTCTTT
TRBV7-2	TRBJ2-5	NA	once	CASSLAETQYF	TGTGCCAGCAGCTTAGCGGAGACCCAGTACTTC
TRBV7-2	TRBJ2-7	TRBD1	NA	CASSRDRLDEQYF	TGTGCCAGCAGCCGGGACAGGTTAGACGAGCAGTACTTC
TRBV30	TRBJ2-3	NA	NA	CASSGSTDTQYF	TGTGCCTCATCAGGGAGCACAGATACGCAGTATTTT
TRBV7-6	TRBJ2-7	NA	few	CASSSGQAGEQYF	TGTGCCAGCAGCTCCGGACAGGCGGGGGAGCAGTACTTC
TRBV18	TRBJ1-1	TRBD1	few	CASSPQGASNTEAFF	TGTGCCAGCTCACCACAGGGGGCCTCGAACACTGAAGCTTTCTTT
TRBV2	TRBJ2-5	NA	NA	CASGDSEIETQYF	TGTGCCAGCGGGGACTCGGAGATAGAGACCCAGTACTTC
TRBV7-9	TRBJ1-2	TRBD1	few	CASSSETGGDYGYTF	TGTGCCAGCAGCTCCGAGACAGGGGGAGACTATGGCTACACCTTC
TRBV5-4	TRBJ1-2	NA	NA	CASSFNGGKYGYTF	TGTGCCAGCAGCTTTAATGGCGGGAAGTATGGCTACACCTTC
TRBV28	TRBJ1-1	TRBD1	NA	CASTPRGQGALTEAFF	TGTGCCAGCACCCCGCGGGGACAGGGGGCTCTTACTGAAGCTTTCTTT
TRBV28	TRBJ2-7	TRBD1	NA	CASSSQGAGEQYF	TGTGCCAGCAGTTCACAGGGGGCAGGGGAGCAGTACTTC
TRBV6-1	TRBJ2-3	TRBD1	NA	CASTPGQGLDTQYF	TGTGCCAGCACCCCGGGACAGGGTCTAGATACGCAGTATTTT
TRBV28	TRBJ1-2	NA	NA	CASSSMIRANYGYTF	TGTGCCAGCAGTTCCATGATCCGGGCTAACTATGGCTACACCTTC
TRBV18	TRBJ1-2	TRBD1	NA	CASSPFMMGQGAGYTF	TGTGCCAGCTCACCATTCATGATGGGACAGGGGGCTGGCTACACCTTC
TRBV18	TRBJ2-6	NA	once	CASSPPSMQGLTGANVLTF	TGTGCCAGCTCACCACCGTCGATGCAGGGCCTAACCGGGGCCAACGTCCTGACTTTC
TRBV7-9	TRBJ1-2	NA	NA	CASSLSGDGIYGYTF	TGTGCCAGCAGCTTGTCGGGGGACGGAATCTATGGCTACACCTTC
TRBV7-6	TRBJ2-3	TRBD1	NA	CASSSRTGPSEQYF	TGTGCCAGCAGCTCTAGGACAGGGCCATCGGAGCAGTATTTT
TRBV25-1	TRBJ2-7	NA	NA	CASSMTASYEQYF	TGTGCCAGCAGTATGACAGCGTCCTACGAGCAGTACTTC
TRBV5-4	TRBJ2-3	NA	NA	CASSLVLADTQYF	TGTGCCAGCAGCTTGGTATTAGCAGATACGCAGTATTTT
TRBV19	TRBJ1-3	TRBD1	NA	CASRQTGGSGNTIYF	TGTGCCAGTAGACAGACAGGGGGCTCTGGAAACACCATATATTTT
TRBV11-3	TRBJ2-2	NA	NA	CASSFGWGTGELFF	TGTGCCAGCAGCTTTGGTTGGGGCACCGGGGAGCTGTTTTTT
TRBV28	TRBJ1-4	NA	NA	CASSLMGNEKLFF	TGTGCCAGCAGTTTAATGGGAAATGAAAAACTGTTTTTT
TRBV5-1	TRBJ2-7	TRBD1	NA	CASNGQGDYEQYF	TGCGCCTCCAACGGACAGGGCGACTACGAGCAGTACTTC
TRBV25-1	TRBJ1-5	TRBD1	once	CASSETGEAQPQHF	TGTGCCAGCAGTGAGACAGGGGAGGCCCAGCCCCAGCATTTT
TRBV7-9	TRBJ2-5	NA	few	CASGVSGGKQQETQYF	TGTGCCAGCGGGGTTTCCGGCGGGAAGCAGCAAGAGACCCAGTACTTC
TRBV7-3	TRBJ2-3	TRBD2	NA	CASSLRGAPTDTQYF	TGTGCCAGCAGCTTGCGGGGGGCGCCTACAGATACGCAGTATTTT
TRBV9	TRBJ2-3	NA	NA	CASSPLAGDTQYF	TGTGCCAGCAGCCCCCTTGCGGGGGATACGCAGTATTTT
TRBV10-3	TRBJ2-3	NA	NA	CAISEPNSDTQYF	TGTGCCATCAGTGAGCCGAACTCGGATACGCAGTATTTT
TRBV2	TRBJ1-3	NA	NA	CASSIQGNPGNTIYF	TGTGCCAGCAGCATACAGGGAAATCCTGGAAACACCATATATTTT
TRBV7-9	TRBJ2-5	TRBD2	NA	CASSLLAGGETQYF	TGTGCCAGCAGCTTATTAGCGGGAGGAGAGACCCAGTACTTC
TRBV10-3	TRBJ2-2	NA	few	CAIIWWNTGELFF	TGTGCCATCATATGGTGGAACACCGGGGAGCTGTTTTTT
TRBV2	TRBJ2-3	TRBD2	once	CASVLAGGRSTDTQYF	TGTGCCAGCGTGCTAGCGGGAGGCCGAAGCACAGATACGCAGTATTTT
TRBV5-8	TRBJ1-6	TRBD1	NA	CASSFDGTENSPLHF	TGTGCCAGCAGCTTCGATGGGACAGAGAATTCACCCCTCCACTTT
TRBV5-6	TRBJ1-4	TRBD1	NA	CASSLAQGGGEKLFF	TGTGCCAGCAGCTTGGCGCAGGGGGGGGGTGAAAAACTGTTTTTT
TRBV6-1	TRBJ1-6	NA	few	CASSGQYSPLHF	TGTGCCAGCAGCGGACAGTACTCACCCCTCCACTTT
TRBV11-3	TRBJ1-1	NA	NA	CASSLDSQLNTEAFF	TGTGCCAGCAGCTTAGATAGCCAGTTGAACACTGAAGCTTTCTTT
TRBV5-4	TRBJ1-1	NA	once	CASSLTGKNTEAFF	TGTGCCAGCAGCTTAACAGGGAAGAACACTGAAGCTTTCTTT
TRBV27	TRBJ1-3	NA	NA	CASTNGGNTIYF	TGTGCCAGCACTAACGGCGGAAACACCATATATTTT
TRBV5-6	TRBJ2-7	NA	NA	CASSLEFSRNPYEQYF	TGTGCCAGCAGCTTGGAATTTAGCCGCAACCCCTACGAGCAGTACTTC
TRBV5-6	TRBJ1-2	NA	NA	CASSSGSYGYTF	TGTGCCAGCAGTTCCGGGTCCTATGGCTACACCTTC
TRBV7-2	TRBJ2-5	NA	NA	CASSFGSKETQYF	TGTGCCAGCAGCTTTGGATCCAAAGAGACCCAGTACTTC
TRBV7-3	TRBJ2-5	NA	NA	CASSPRPTEETQYF	TGTGCCAGCAGCCCCCGGCCGACAGAAGAGACCCAGTACTTC
TRBV19	TRBJ1-5	NA	once	CATTGLQGQPQHF	TGTGCCACCACCGGGCTCCAGGGCCAGCCCCAGCATTTT
TRBV19	TRBJ2-2	TRBD2	NA	CASSIASPGTSYSGELFF	TGTGCCAGTAGTATAGCCTCACCCGGGACTAGCTATTCCGGGGAGCTGTTTTTT
TRBV4-2	TRBJ2-2	NA	NA	CASSQLASDTGELFF	TGTGCCAGCAGCCAGTTGGCGTCCGACACCGGGGAGCTGTTTTTT
TRBV15	TRBJ2-3	TRBD2	NA	CATSRLGSGIADTQYF	TGTGCCACCAGCAGATTGGGGAGCGGGATCGCAGATACGCAGTATTTT
TRBV11-2	TRBJ2-3	NA	NA	CAITRGGTQYF	TGTGCCATTACTCGTGGGGGTACGCAGTATTTT
TRBV9	TRBJ1-1	NA	NA	CASSGGGVTEAFF	TGTGCCAGCAGCGGTGGTGGGGTGACTGAAGCTTTCTTT
TRBV7-2	TRBJ1-2	NA	NA	CASSSTGPYGYTF	TGTGCCAGCAGCTCGACAGGACCCTATGGCTACACCTTC
TRBV5-6	TRBJ2-3	TRBD2	NA	CASSFSLAGWGDTQYF	TGTGCCAGCAGCTTCTCTCTAGCGGGTTGGGGAGATACGCAGTATTTT
TRBV5-1	TRBJ1-1	TRBD1	NA	CASSVYRGNTEAFF	TGCGCCAGCAGCGTTTACAGGGGGAACACTGAAGCTTTCTTT
TRBV4-3	TRBJ1-5	NA	once	CASSQEATGNQPQHF	TGCGCCAGCAGCCAAGAGGCGACAGGAAATCAGCCCCAGCATTTT
TRBV19	TRBJ1-5	NA	NA	CASKEGTLFNQPQHF	TGTGCCAGTAAAGAAGGGACACTATTCAATCAGCCCCAGCATTTT
TRBV25-1	TRBJ2-5	NA	NA	CASSESGGPQETQYF	TGTGCCAGCAGTGAATCTGGGGGGCCCCAAGAGACCCAGTACTTC
TRBV11-2	TRBJ2-5	NA	NA	CASSLGWQRMETQYF	TGTGCCAGCAGCTTAGGGTGGCAGAGGATGGAGACCCAGTACTTC
TRBV2	TRBJ2-7	NA	once	CASSEVREYEQYF	TGTGCCAGCAGTGAAGTCAGGGAGTACGAGCAGTACTTC
TRBV11-2	TRBJ1-6	NA	few	CASSPRQAPHSPLHF	TGTGCCAGCAGCCCAAGACAGGCCCCGCACTCACCCCTCCACTTT
TRBV5-4	TRBJ2-5	NA	NA	CASSLGLTQETQYF	TGTGCCAGCAGCTTGGGACTAACCCAAGAGACCCAGTACTTC